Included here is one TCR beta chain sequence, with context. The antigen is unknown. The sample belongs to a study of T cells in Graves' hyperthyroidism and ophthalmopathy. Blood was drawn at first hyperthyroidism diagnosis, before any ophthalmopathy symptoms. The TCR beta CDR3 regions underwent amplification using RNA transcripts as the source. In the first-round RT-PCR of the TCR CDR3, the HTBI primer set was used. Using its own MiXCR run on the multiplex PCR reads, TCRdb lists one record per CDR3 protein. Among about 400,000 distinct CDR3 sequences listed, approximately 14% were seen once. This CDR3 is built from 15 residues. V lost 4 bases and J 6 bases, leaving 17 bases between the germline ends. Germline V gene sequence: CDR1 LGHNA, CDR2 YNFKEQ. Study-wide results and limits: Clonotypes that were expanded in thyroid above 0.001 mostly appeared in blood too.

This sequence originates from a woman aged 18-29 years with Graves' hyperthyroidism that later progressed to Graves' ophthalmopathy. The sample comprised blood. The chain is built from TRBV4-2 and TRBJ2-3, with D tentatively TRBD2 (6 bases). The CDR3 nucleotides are TGTGCCAGCAGCCGTGATCATGGGGGACTGGATACGCAGTATTTT. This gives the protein CASSRDHGGLDTQYF.